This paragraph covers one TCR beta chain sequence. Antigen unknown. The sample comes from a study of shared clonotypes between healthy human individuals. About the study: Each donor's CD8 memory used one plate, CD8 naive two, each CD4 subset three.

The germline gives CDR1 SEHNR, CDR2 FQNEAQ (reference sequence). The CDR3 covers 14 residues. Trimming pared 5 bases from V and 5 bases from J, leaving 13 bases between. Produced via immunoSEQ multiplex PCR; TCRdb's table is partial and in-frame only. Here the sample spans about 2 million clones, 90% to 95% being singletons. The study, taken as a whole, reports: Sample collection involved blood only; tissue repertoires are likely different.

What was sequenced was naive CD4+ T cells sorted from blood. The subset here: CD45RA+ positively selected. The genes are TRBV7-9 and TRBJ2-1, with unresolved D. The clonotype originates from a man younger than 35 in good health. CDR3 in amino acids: CASSPWRQNNEQFF. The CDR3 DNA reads TGTGCCAGCAGCCCCTGGCGCCAGAACAATGAGCAGTTCTTC. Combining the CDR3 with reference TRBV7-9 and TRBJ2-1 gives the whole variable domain DTGVSQNPRHKITKRGQNVTFRCDPISEHNRLYWYRQTLGQGPEFLTYFQNEAQLEKSRLLSDRFSAERPKGSFSTLEIQRTEQGDSAMYLCASSPWRQNNEQFFGPGTRLTVL.